The TCR beta chain described here comes from a study of blood T cell repertoires in COVID-19 (dated by TCRdb to the early 2020s). Notes on the research overall: Samples from collaborators originated in the United States, Italy and Spain and spanned both the acute and convalescent phases of COVID-19. The samples were drawn from the first 160 participants of the ongoing ImmuneRACE study and from some 1,300 subjects provided by 6 global collaborators. The material from the prospective study consisted of cDNA or gDNA derived from T cells, B-cell-depleted T cells, or PBMCs. The repertoires were made available in a free public database intended to serve as a resource for research on the immune response to SARS-CoV-2. The dataset comprised deeply sampled blood TCRbeta repertoires from subjects exposed to, actively infected with, or recovered from COVID-19. A de-identified subject ID, COVID-19 status, age in years and sex were almost always included in the sample metadata. Where available, HLA class I and class II types were obtained from metadata supplied by the sample provider rather than from assay-based typing. Results and caveats for the whole study, not just this receptor: How much clinical and demographic metadata was included differed by source and by participant, and the metadata was provided uncurated.

This clone was seen more than once but under ten times. Its antigen target is currently unknown. No quality values exist for individual bases; no much larger clone is one base distant. The identical CDR3 is also encoded by other nucleotide sequences in the sample. The immunoSEQ Assay, a bias-controlled multiplex PCR, was used to amplify TCRbeta CDR3 regions from genomic DNA. In the original analysis: Nucleated cell counts per sample were estimated from amplification of reference gene primers within the assay. To quantify the absolute abundance of each unique TCRbeta CDR3 rearrangement, sequence reads were collapsed and filtered. For each sample, productive Simpson clonality was calculated as the square root of Simpson's diversity index across productive rearrangements. TCRdb's version of the immuneACCESS table is confined to in-frame rearrangements and falls short of the full clone set. An unresolved V gene accounts for under half of the shortfall where checked; the remainder is of unknown origin. For V, J and clone size, that table is used; D and trimming come from the DNA. The sample contains roughly 200,000 clones, 88% of them found a single time. Around 1.5% of the sample is in the top ten clones.

CDR3 length: 11 amino acids, cysteine to phenylalanine. Just the 33-base CDR3 DNA is kept, in frame starting at base 1. The germline V gene specifies SNHLY as CDR1 and FYNNEI as CDR2. V loses 7 bases of germline sequence and J loses 1 base, and the interval between the two ends is 4 bases. Each collaborating institution followed its own protocols to collect whole blood in K2EDTA tubes. For TCRbeta analysis, collaborator samples were shipped as frozen whole blood, as isolated PBMCs, or as DNA extracted from either sample type. The chain was built from TRBV2 and TRBJ1-1; the D gene cannot be named for sure. This receptor was obtained from a man younger than 30 with active or convalescent COVID-19. Sequenced: peripheral blood. For the CDR3, the sequence is CASTGNTEAFF. DNA sequence: TGTGCCAGCACGGGGAACACTGAAGCTTTCTTT.